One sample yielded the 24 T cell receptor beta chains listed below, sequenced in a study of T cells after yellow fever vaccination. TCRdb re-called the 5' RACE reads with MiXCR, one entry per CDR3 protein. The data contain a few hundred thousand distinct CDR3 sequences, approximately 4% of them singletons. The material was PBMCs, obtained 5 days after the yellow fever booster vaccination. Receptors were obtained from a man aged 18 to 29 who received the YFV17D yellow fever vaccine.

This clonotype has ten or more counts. DNA for the CDR3: TGCGCCAGCAGCTTGGCCGGGGTTGGGTCTGGGGCCAACGTCCTGACTTTC. Translating it yields CASSLAGVGSGANVLTF. V usage is TRBV5-1 and J usage is TRBJ2-6; a weak D match, TRBD2 (5 bases). Per germline, CDR1 SGHRS and CDR2 YFSETQ. The V end lost 0 bases, the J end lost 1 base, and 11 bases lay between the germline ends. The CDR3 spans 17 residues.

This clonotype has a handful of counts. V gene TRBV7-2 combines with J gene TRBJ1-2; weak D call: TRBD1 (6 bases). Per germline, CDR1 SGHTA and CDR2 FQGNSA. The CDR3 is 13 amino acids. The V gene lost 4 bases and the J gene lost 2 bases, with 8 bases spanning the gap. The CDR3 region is CASSYTGNYGYTF. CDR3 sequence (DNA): TGTGCCAGCAGCTATACAGGGAACTATGGCTACACCTTC.

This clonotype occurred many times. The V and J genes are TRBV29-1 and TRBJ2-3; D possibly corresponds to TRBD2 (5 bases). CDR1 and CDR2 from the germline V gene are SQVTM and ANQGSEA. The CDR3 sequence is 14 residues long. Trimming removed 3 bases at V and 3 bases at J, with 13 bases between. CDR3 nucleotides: TGCAGCGTTGAGCTCCCCGAGGGTACAGATACGCAGTATTTT. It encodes CSVELPEGTDTQYF.

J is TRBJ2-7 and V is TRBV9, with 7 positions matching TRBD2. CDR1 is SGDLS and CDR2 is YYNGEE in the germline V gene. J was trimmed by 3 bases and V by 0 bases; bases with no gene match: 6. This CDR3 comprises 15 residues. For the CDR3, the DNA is TGTGCCAGCAGCGTAGGGCTTGGGAGGGGCTACGAGCAGTACTTC. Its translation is CASSVGLGRGYEQYF.

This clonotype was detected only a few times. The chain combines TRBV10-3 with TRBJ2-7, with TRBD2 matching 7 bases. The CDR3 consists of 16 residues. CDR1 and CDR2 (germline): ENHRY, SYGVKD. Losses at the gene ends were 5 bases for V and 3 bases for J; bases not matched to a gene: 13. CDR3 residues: CAISPGGGGGDYEQYF. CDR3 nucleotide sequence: TGTGCCATCAGTCCGGGAGGCGGGGGAGGAGACTACGAGCAGTACTTC.

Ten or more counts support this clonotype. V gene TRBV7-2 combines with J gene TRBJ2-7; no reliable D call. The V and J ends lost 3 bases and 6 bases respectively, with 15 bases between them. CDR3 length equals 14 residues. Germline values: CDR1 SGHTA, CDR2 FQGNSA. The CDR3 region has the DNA TGTGCCAGCAGCTTGGGCCCAGCCACCCCCGAGCAGTACGTC. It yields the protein CASSLGPATPEQYV.

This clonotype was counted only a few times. CDR3 in amino acids: CSAREAGDTEAFF. The CDR3 nucleotides read TGCAGTGCCCGGGAGGCAGGGGACACTGAAGCTTTCTTT. The V and J genes are TRBV20-1 and TRBJ1-1, with D maybe TRBD1 (6 bases). CDR3 length: 13 residues. Germline loops: CDR1 DFQATT, CDR2 SNEGSKA (reference sequence). V lost 6 bases and J lost 3, with 14 bases in between.

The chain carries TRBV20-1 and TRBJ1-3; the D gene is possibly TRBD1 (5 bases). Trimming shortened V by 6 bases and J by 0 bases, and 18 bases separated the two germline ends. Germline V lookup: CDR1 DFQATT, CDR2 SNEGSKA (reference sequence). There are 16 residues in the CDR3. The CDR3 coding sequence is TGCAGTGCGGAAAAAACAGAGGGGCGCTCTGGAAACACCATATATTTT. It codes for CSAEKTEGRSGNTIYF.

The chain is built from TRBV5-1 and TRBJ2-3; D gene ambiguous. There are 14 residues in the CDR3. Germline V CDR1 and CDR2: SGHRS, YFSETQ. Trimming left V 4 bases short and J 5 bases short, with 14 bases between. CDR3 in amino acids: CASSPDPAEDTQYF. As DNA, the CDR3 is TGCGCCAGCAGCCCTGACCCGGCGGAAGATACGCAGTATTTT.

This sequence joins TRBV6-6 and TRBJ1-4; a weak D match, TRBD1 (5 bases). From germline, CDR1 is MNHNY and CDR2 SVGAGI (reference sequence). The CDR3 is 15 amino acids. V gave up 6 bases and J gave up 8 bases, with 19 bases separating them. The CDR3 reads CASSTVGARREKLFF. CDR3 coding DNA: TGTGCCAGCAGCACCGTAGGGGCGAGACGAGAAAAACTGTTTTTT.

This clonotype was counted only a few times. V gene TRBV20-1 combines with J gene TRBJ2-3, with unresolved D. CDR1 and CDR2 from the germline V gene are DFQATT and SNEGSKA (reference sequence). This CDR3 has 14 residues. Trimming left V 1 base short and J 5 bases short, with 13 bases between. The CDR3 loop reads CSARGPTGEDTQYF. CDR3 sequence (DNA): TGCAGTGCTAGAGGCCCTACCGGCGAAGATACGCAGTATTTT.

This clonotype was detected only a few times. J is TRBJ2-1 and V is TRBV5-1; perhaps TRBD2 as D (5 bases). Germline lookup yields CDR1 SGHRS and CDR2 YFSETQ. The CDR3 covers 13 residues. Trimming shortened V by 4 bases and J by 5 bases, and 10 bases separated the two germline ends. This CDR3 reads CASSSGRNNEQFF. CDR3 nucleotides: TGCGCCAGCAGCAGCGGACGCAACAATGAGCAGTTCTTC.

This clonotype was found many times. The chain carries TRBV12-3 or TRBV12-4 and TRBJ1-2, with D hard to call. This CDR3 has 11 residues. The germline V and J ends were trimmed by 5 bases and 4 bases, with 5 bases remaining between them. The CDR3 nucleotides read TGTGCCAGCAGTGGGATCTATGGCTACACCTTC. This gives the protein CASSGIYGYTF.

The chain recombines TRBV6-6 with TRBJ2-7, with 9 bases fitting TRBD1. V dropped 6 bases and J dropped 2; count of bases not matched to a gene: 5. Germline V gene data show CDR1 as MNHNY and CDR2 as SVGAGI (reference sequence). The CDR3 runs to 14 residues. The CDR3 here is CASRPGTGTYEQYV. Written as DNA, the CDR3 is TGTGCCAGCAGACCCGGGACAGGGACCTACGAGCAGTACGTC.

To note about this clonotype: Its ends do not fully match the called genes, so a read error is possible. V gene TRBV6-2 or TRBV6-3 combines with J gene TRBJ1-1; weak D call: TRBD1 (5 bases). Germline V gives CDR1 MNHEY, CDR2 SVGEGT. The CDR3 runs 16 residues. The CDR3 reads CASSYPLGGMRTGAFF. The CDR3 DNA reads TGTGCCAGCAGTTACCCCTTGGGGGGAATGCGTACTGGAGCTTTCTTT.

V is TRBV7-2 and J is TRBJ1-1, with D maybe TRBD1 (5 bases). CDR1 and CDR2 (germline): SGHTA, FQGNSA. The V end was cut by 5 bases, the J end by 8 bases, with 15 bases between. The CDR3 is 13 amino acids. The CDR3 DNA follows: TGTGCCAGCAGCCCCAGCTGGGGGAGGGAAGCTTTCTTT. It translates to CASSPSWGREAFF. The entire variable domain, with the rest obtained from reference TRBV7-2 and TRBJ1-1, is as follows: GAGVSQSPSNKVTEKGKDVELRCDPISGHTALYWYRQSLGQGLEFLIYFQGNSAPDKSGLPSDRFSAERTGGSVSTLTIQRTQQEDSAVYLCASSPSWGREAFFGQGTRLTVV.

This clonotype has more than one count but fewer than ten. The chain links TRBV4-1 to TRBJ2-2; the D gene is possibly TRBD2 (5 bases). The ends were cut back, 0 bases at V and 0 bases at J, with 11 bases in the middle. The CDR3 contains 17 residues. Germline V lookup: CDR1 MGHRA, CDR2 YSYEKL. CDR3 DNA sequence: TGCGCCAGCAGCCAAGAAGCGGTCCGTACGAACACCGGGGAGCTGTTTTTT. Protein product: CASSQEAVRTNTGELFF.

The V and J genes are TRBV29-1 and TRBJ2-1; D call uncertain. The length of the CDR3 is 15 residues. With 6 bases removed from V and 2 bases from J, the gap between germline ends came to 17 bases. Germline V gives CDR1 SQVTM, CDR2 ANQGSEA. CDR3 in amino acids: CSVVGSQATYNEQFF. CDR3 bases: TGCAGCGTCGTCGGGTCCCAGGCAACCTACAATGAGCAGTTCTTC.

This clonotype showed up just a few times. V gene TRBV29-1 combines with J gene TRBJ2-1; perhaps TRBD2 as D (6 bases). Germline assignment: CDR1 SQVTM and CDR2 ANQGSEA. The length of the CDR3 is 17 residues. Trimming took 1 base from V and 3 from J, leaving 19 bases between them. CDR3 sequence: CSVEGLGWGESYNEQFF. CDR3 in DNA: TGCAGCGTTGAAGGCCTGGGCTGGGGGGAAAGCTACAATGAGCAGTTCTTC.

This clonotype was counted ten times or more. The CDR3 reads CASSLGDFSNQPQHF. CDR3 sequence (DNA): TGTGCCAGCAGTTTGGGCGACTTTAGCAATCAGCCCCAGCATTTT. The chain combines TRBV12-3 or TRBV12-4 with TRBJ1-5; D gene uncertain. The CDR3 length is 15 residues. Trimming took 3 bases from V and 0 from J, leaving 9 bases between them.

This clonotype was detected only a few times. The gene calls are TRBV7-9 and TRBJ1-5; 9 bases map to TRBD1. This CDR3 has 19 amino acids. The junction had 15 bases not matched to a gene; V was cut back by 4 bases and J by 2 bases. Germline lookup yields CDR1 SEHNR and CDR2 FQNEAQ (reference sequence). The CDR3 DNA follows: TGTGCCAGCAGCTCGAGGGGACAGGGCGTTGGATCTGGCAATCAGCCCCAGCATTTT. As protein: CASSSRGQGVGSGNQPQHF.

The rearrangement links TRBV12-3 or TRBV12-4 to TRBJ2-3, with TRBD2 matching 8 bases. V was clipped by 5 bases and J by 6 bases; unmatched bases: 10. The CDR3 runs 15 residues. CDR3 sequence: CASSRTSRLGDTQYF. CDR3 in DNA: TGTGCCAGCAGTAGGACTAGCCGGCTCGGGGATACGCAGTATTTT.

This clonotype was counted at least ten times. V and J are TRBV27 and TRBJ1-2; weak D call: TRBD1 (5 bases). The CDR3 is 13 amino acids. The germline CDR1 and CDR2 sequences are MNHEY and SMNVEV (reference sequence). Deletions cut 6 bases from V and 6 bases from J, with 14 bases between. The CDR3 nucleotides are TGTGCCAGCAGACACCAGGGCGCGGATGGCTACACCTTC. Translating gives CASRHQGADGYTF.

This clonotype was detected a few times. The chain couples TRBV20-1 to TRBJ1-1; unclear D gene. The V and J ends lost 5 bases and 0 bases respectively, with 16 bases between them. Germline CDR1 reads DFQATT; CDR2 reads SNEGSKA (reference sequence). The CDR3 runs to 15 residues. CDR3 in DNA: TGCAGTGCTCCGAAAGTCCTCCAGGTGAACACTGAAGCTTTCTTT. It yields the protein CSAPKVLQVNTEAFF.